This T cell receptor (beta chain) was captured by sequencing in a study of T cells after yellow fever vaccination. The overall study: For low cell numbers, libraries were made with SMART-Seq v4 Ultra Low Input.

TCRdb itself ran the 5' RACE reads through MiXCR, one entry per CDR3 protein. The table lists some 340,000 distinct CDR3 sequences, about 4% of them singletons, with approximately 25% in the top ten. Germline CDR1 is GTSNPN and CDR2 is SVGIG (reference sequence). CDR3 length: 14 residues. V lost 3 bases and J lost 0; bases outside the gene matches: 3. This clonotype has only a few counts. This specimen consisted of PBMCs, obtained 5 days after the yellow fever booster vaccination. V usage is TRBV30 and J usage is TRBJ2-7, with 9 bases that match TRBD1. The receptor comes from a man aged 18 to 29 who received the YFV17D yellow fever vaccine. CDR3 bases: TGTGCCTGGAGAGGACAGGGGAGCTCCTACGAGCAGTACTTC. It yields the protein CAWRGQGSSYEQYF. Variable domain in full (rest from reference TRBV30 and TRBJ2-7): SQTIHQWPATLVQPVGSPLSLECTVEGTSNPNLYWYRQAAGRGLQLLFYSVGIGQISSEVPQNLSASRPQDRQFILSSKKLLLSDSGFYLCAWRGQGSSYEQYFGPGTRLTVT.